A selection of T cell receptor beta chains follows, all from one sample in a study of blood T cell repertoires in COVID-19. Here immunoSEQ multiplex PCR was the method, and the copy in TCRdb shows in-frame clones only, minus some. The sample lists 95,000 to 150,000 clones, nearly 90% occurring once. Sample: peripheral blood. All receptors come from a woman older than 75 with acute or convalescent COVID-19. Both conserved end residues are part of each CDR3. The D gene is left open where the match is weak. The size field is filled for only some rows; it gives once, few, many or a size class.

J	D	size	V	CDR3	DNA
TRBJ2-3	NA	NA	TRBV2	CASRFITDTQYF	TGTGCCAGCAGGTTTATTACAGATACGCAGTATTTT
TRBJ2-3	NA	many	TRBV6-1	CASSDASVADTQYF	TGTGCCAGCAGTGATGCTAGCGTGGCGGATACGCAGTATTTT
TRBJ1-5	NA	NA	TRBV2	CASSGQGGNQPQHF	TGTGCCAGCAGTGGCCAGGGTGGCAATCAGCCCCAGCATTTT
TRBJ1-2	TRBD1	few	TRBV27	CASRPGQGSYGYTF	TGTGCCAGCAGACCGGGACAGGGAAGCTATGGCTACACCTTC
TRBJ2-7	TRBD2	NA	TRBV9	CASSPWSGSAHEQYF	TGTGCCAGCAGCCCCTGGAGCGGGAGTGCCCACGAGCAGTACTTC
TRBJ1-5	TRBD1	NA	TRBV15	CATSRDRGNQPQHF	TGTGCCACCAGCAGAGACAGGGGGAATCAGCCCCAGCATTTT
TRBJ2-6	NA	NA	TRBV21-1	CASSPQGSGANVLTF	TGTGCCAGCAGCCCCCAGGGCTCTGGGGCCAACGTCCTGACTTTC
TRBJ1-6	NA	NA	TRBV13	CASTLRDIYNSPLHF	TGTGCCAGCACCTTACGGGACATCTATAATTCACCCCTCCACTTT
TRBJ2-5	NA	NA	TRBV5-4	CASSRDRYQETQYF	TGTGCCAGCAGCAGAGACAGATACCAAGAGACCCAGTACTTC
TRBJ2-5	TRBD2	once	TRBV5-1	CASSLTSGEQETQYF	TGCGCCAGCAGCTTGACTAGCGGGGAACAAGAGACCCAGTACTTC
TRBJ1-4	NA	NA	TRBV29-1	CSVAGGGSEITNEKLFF	TGCAGCGTTGCGGGTGGGGGCAGCGAGATAACTAATGAAAAACTGTTTTTT
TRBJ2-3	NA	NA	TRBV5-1	CASSLAAGGSGDTQYF	TGCGCCAGCAGCTTGGCGGCGGGTGGGTCAGGAGATACGCAGTATTTT
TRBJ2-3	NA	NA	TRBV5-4	CASSFVPQDTDTQYF	TGTGCCAGCAGCTTCGTACCCCAGGACACAGATACGCAGTATTTT
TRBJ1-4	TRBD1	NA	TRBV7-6	CASSQGQGNEKLFF	TGTGCCAGCAGCCAGGGACAGGGGAATGAAAAACTGTTTTTT
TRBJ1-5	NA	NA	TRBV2	CASSVAYIGNQPQHF	TGTGCCAGCAGTGTTGCCTATATTGGCAATCAGCCCCAGCATTTT
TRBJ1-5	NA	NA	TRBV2	CASSGGGIGNQPQHF	TGTGCCAGCAGCGGGGGGGGGATCGGCAATCAGCCCCAGCATTTT
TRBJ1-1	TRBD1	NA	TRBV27	CASRHRGNTEAFF	TGTGCCAGCAGGCACAGGGGAAACACTGAAGCTTTCTTT
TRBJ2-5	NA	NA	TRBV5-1	CASRGPTVQETQYF	TGCGCCAGCAGGGGCCCAACGGTCCAAGAGACCCAGTACTTC
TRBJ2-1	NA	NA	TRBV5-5	CASSPGWGGRDDNEQFF	TGTGCCAGCAGCCCCGGGTGGGGGGGGCGCGATGACAATGAGCAGTTCTTC
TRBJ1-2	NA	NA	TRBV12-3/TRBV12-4	CASSQGNYGYTF	TGTGCCAGCAGTCAGGGTAACTATGGCTACACCTTC
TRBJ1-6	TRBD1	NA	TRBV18	CASSPDRVLSPLHF	TGTGCCAGCTCACCCGACAGGGTTCTTTCACCCCTCCACTTT
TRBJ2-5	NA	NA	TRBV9	CASSVGGTPETQYF	TGTGCCAGCAGCGTAGGCGGGACCCCAGAGACCCAGTACTTC
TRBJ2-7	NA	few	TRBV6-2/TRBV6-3	CASSPDSGRAYEQYF	TGTGCCAGCAGCCCTGACAGCGGGCGGGCCTACGAGCAGTACTTC
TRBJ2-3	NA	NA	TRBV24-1	CATSAESGASTDTQYF	TGTGCCACCAGTGCCGAAAGCGGAGCTAGCACAGATACGCAGTATTTT
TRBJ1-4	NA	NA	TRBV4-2	CASSQSTQGEKLFF	TGTGCCAGCAGCCAATCAACACAGGGTGAAAAACTGTTTTTT
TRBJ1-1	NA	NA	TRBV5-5	CASSLLQGLGYTEAFF	TGTGCCAGCAGCTTGTTACAGGGCCTTGGTTACACTGAAGCTTTCTTT
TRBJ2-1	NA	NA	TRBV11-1	CASSTRLERNNEQFF	TGTGCCAGCAGCACACGACTAGAACGGAACAATGAGCAGTTCTTC
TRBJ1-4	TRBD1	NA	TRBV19	CASSLKTGPRFNEKLFF	TGTGCCAGTAGTCTAAAGACAGGGCCGCGCTTTAATGAAAAACTGTTTTTT
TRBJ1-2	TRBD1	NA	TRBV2	CASSLGQGSDGYTF	TGTGCCAGCAGCTTGGGACAGGGCAGCGATGGCTACACCTTC